The present entry profiles one T cell receptor beta chain with its context. Individuals drawn from 24 US areas were about 18 to 90 years old. The sample comes from a study of blood T cell repertoires in COVID-19. Study at large: Donors in the United States, Italy and Spain gave samples during acute or convalescent COVID-19.

Study processing details: Nucleated cell counts were estimated from reference gene primer amplification. TCRdb's table, derived via immunoSEQ multiplex PCR, lists solely in-frame clones and lacks some. D and trimming come from the DNA, and the V and J calls and clone size come from that table. The table shows about 300,000 clones, with approximately 92% occurring only once. V lost 4 bases and J lost 10; bases outside the gene matches: 6. CDR1 is SGHTA, CDR2 FQGNSA, per germline. The CDR3 is 14 residues long. The sequence derives from a woman in her twenties or thirties who had recovered from COVID-19. The chain combines TRBV7-2 with TRBJ1-6, with TRBD1 identical over 8 bases. The source material was PBMCs or T cells enriched from blood (not recorded which). The CDR3: CASSSSTGASPLHF. The CDR3 DNA reads TGTGCCAGCAGCTCCTCGACAGGGGCCTCACCCCTCCACTTT. Variable domain in full (rest from reference TRBV7-2 and TRBJ1-6): GAGVSQSPSNKVTEKGKDVELRCDPISGHTALYWYRQSLGQGLEFLIYFQGNSAPDKSGLPSDRFSAERTGGSVSTLTIQRTQQEDSAVYLCASSSSTGASPLHFGNGTRLTVT.